Following are 26 T cell receptor beta chains from one sample sequenced in a study of T-cell reconstitution after alpha-beta-depleted transplantation in children. During its preparation, the TCRbeta library received unique molecular identifiers. Using its own MiXCR run on the PCR reads, TCRdb lists one record per CDR3 protein. The sample gives roughly 170,000 distinct CDR3 sequences, approximately 7% of which show up once; approximately 2.9% is in the top ten. This specimen consisted of PBMCs from the stem cell graft donor, obtained from the stem cell graft. These receptors were obtained from a human donor who donated a stem cell graft to a child with Wiskott-Aldrich syndrome.

This clonotype was recorded once. The rearrangement joins TRBV12-3 or TRBV12-4 to TRBJ2-6, with 8 bases identical to TRBD1. There are 15 residues in the CDR3. The trim removed 6 bases at V and 11 bases at J, leaving 12 bases unmatched. Here the CDR3 reads CASRPDRGPGDVLTF. In nucleotides, the CDR3 is TGTGCCAGCAGACCCGACAGGGGCCCCGGGGACGTCCTGACTTTC.

This clonotype was detected many times. This rearrangement joins TRBV10-1 to TRBJ2-1; perhaps D is TRBD1 or TRBD2 (5 bases each). The V gene's germline CDR1 is WNHNN and CDR2 SYGVQD (reference sequence). The CDR3 has 14 residues. Trimming took 7 bases from V and 5 from J, leaving 15 bases between them. The CDR3 region has the DNA TGCGCCAGCACAGGGTCAGGGAGAAACAATGAGCAGTTCTTC. Translating gives CASTGSGRNNEQFF.

The chain couples TRBV28 to TRBJ2-3, with 14 nucleotides matching TRBD2. The CDR3 is 19 residues long. V shed 7 bases, J shed 3 bases, and the junction held 15 bases outside the gene matches. The germline V gene encodes CDR1 MDHEN and CDR2 SYDVKM. The CDR3 spells CASTPSTSGRAFRTDTQYF. CDR3 sequence (DNA): TGTGCCAGCACCCCTTCGACTAGCGGGAGGGCCTTTCGTACAGATACGCAGTATTTT.

This clonotype was seen ten or more times. The chain carries TRBV4-1 and TRBJ2-3; D not resolved. CDR3 length: 14 residues. Germline-derived CDR1 and CDR2 are MGHRA and YSYEKL. V lost 1 base, J lost 4 bases, and 9 bases lay in between. CDR3 region: CASSQGAGPDTQYF. DNA of the CDR3: TGCGCCAGCAGCCAAGGGGCAGGCCCAGATACGCAGTATTTT.

This clonotype appeared many times. V is TRBV20-1 and J is TRBJ1-2; D is perhaps TRBD1 (6 bases). Between the trimmed V and J ends, which lost 0 bases and 4 bases, there was a span of 15 bases. The CDR3 has 15 residues. From germline, CDR1 is DFQATT and CDR2 SNEGSKA (reference sequence). In DNA, the CDR3 is TGCAGTGCTAGAGACCTAGAGACAGGCTTCTATGGCTACACCTTC. Translating it yields CSARDLETGFYGYTF.

This clonotype has ten or more counts. J is TRBJ2-1 and V is TRBV29-1; no definite D call. CDR1 is SQVTM and CDR2 is ANQGSEA in the germline V gene. This CDR3 is 14 amino acids long. Trimming removed 6 bases at V and 0 bases at J, with 12 bases between. This CDR3 is CSVDPPSSYNEQFF. The CDR3 DNA reads as TGCAGCGTCGACCCCCCGAGCTCCTACAATGAGCAGTTCTTC.

This clonotype was seen repeatedly, ten times or more. The chain has TRBV25-1 and TRBJ1-6, with TRBD1 matching over 10 bases. Germline V gene lookup returns CDR1 MGHDK and CDR2 SYGVNS. CDR3 size: 14 residues. V trimming: 4 bases; J trimming: 7 bases; junction bases outside the gene matches: 1. CDR3 in amino acids: CASSAGQGNSPLHF. CDR3 DNA sequence: TGTGCCAGCAGTGCGGGACAGGGGAATTCACCCCTCCACTTT.

This clonotype has a count of ten or more. The chain is built from TRBV24-1 and TRBJ2-5; tentative D call: TRBD2 (5 bases). Germline V lookup: CDR1 KGHDR, CDR2 SFDVKD. Trimming took 1 base from V and 3 from J, leaving 11 bases between them. This CDR3 region has 15 residues. CDR3 nucleotides: TGTGCCACCAGTGATTTAGGCGGGCCTAAAGAGACCCAGTACTTC. This encodes CATSDLGGPKETQYF.

This clonotype was observed many times. The rearrangement joins TRBV6-5 to TRBJ1-2; D is ambiguous. The CDR3 consists of 16 residues. V shed 0 bases and J shed 4 bases, with 15 bases lying between them. In germline, CDR1 is MNHEY, CDR2 SVGAGI. CDR3 protein: CASSYSEGAGLYGYTF. The CDR3 DNA follows: TGTGCCAGCAGTTACTCGGAGGGCGCGGGTCTCTATGGCTACACCTTC.

This clonotype was found many times. V and J are TRBV20-1 and TRBJ1-4; 7 bases fit TRBD1. Germline V gene data show CDR1 as DFQATT and CDR2 as SNEGSKA (reference sequence). V lost 3 bases, J lost 4 bases, and 5 bases stayed unmatched. The CDR3 is 14 amino acids. This CDR3 is CSASGTADNEKLFF. CDR3 coding DNA: TGCAGTGCTAGTGGGACAGCAGATAATGAAAAACTGTTTTTT.

There are many counts of this clonotype. A junction boundary mismatches the germline segment, possibly from a read error. V gene TRBV12-3 or TRBV12-4 combines with J gene TRBJ2-7, with D perhaps matching TRBD2 (6 bases). The CDR3 consists of 13 residues. The CDR3 here is CASSPGGNRDSTF. CDR3 nucleotide sequence: TGTGCCAGCAGTCCGGGCGGTAACCGGGACTCAACCTTC.

In this sample, this clonotype turned up a few times. V is TRBV21-1 and J is TRBJ2-6; TRBD1 was called by the table and not checked on the DNA. TRBV21-1 is flagged as a pseudogene. The length of the CDR3 is 16 residues. As DNA, the CDR3 is TGTGCCAGCAGCAAAAAGCAGGGTACTGGGGCCAACGTCCTGACTTTC. Its protein is CASSKKQGTGANVLTF.

This clonotype has at least ten counts. The rearrangement joins TRBV6-5 to TRBJ2-1; TRBD1 agrees at 11 bases. This CDR3 is 17 amino acids long. Trimming took 1 base from V and 3 from J; bases not matched to a gene: 5. Germline V lookup: CDR1 MNHEY, CDR2 SVGAGI. The chain's CDR3 is CASSYFGQGAGYNEQFF. The CDR3 region has the DNA TGTGCCAGCAGTTACTTCGGACAGGGGGCCGGCTACAATGAGCAGTTCTTC.

This clonotype has ten or more counts. The genes are TRBV10-3 and TRBJ1-3; no clear D gene. Germline V gene sequence: CDR1 ENHRY, CDR2 SYGVKD. The CDR3 has 15 amino acids. V was shortened by 10 bases and J by 0 bases, with 16 bases between the two germline ends. CDR3 nucleotide sequence: TGTGCCACCAGGCCGACCGAAAGCTCTGGAAACACCATATATTTT. Amino acid sequence: CATRPTESSGNTIYF.

This clonotype came up many times. The rearrangement links TRBV18 to TRBJ2-5; weak D call: TRBD2 (6 bases). CDR3 length: 15 amino acids. The V end was cut by 5 bases, the J end by 5 bases, with 18 bases between. In germline, CDR1 is KGHSH, CDR2 LQKENI. The CDR3 sequence: CASSFQISREETQYF. The CDR3 DNA is TGTGCCAGCTCATTCCAGATTTCTCGGGAGGAGACCCAGTACTTC.

This clonotype was picked up many times. Written as DNA, the CDR3 is TGTGCCAGCAGTTTCGGGGGGGGAGTAGGAGTAAATGAGCAGTTCTTC. The encoded protein is CASSFGGGVGVNEQFF. V is TRBV27 and J is TRBJ2-1; 8 bases fit TRBD2. From germline, CDR1 is MNHEY and CDR2 SMNVEV (reference sequence). This CDR3 has 16 residues. J lost 7 bases, V lost 3 bases, and 11 bases had no gene match.

Ten or more counts support this clonotype. The chain couples TRBV20-1 to TRBJ2-7, with 14 bases that match TRBD2. CDR1 and CDR2 (germline): DFQATT, SNEGSKA (reference sequence). The CDR3 length is 14 residues. The ends lost 7 bases at V and 7 bases at J; junction bases unmatched: 9. The CDR3, as DNA: TGCAGTGTTCCGGGACTAGCGGGAGTGAGGGAGCAGTACTTC. Encoded protein: CSVPGLAGVREQYF.

This clonotype was detected ten times or more. This chain connects TRBV18 to TRBJ2-5, with 9 bases aligning to TRBD1. V shed 4 bases and J 4 bases; nucleotides not matched to a gene: 7. The CDR3 runs 15 residues. CDR1 KGHSH and CDR2 LQKENI come from the germline V gene. CDR3 loop: CASSQQGAKGETQYF. The CDR3, as DNA: TGTGCCAGCTCACAACAGGGGGCGAAGGGAGAGACCCAGTACTTC. The whole variable domain, remainder taken from reference TRBV18 and TRBJ2-5, is NAGVMQNPRHLVRRRGQEARLRCSPMKGHSHVYWYRQLPEEGLKFMVYLQKENIIDESGMPKERFSAEFPKEGPSILRIQQVVRGDSAAYFCASSQQGAKGETQYFGPGTRLLVL.

This clonotype was counted many times. The gene calls are TRBV9 and TRBJ2-1, with 9 positions matching TRBD2. The germline CDR1 and CDR2 sequences are SGDLS and YYNGEE. V was clipped by 0 bases and J by 7 bases; unmatched bases: 11. The CDR3 loop spans 17 amino acids. CDR3 region: CASSVDQLAGIINEQFF. CDR3 sequence (DNA): TGTGCCAGCAGCGTAGACCAACTAGCGGGCATCATTAATGAGCAGTTCTTC.

The sample holds many counts of this clonotype. V is TRBV12-3 or TRBV12-4 and J is TRBJ1-1; D gene unclear. The CDR3 is 15 amino acids. V shed 3 bases and J shed 1 base, with 12 bases lying between them. The CDR3 DNA reads as TGTGCCAGCAGTTTGACGGCCGTAAAGAACACTGAAGCTTTCTTT. This translates into CASSLTAVKNTEAFF.

In its sample, this clonotype was seen many times. The V gene is TRBV6-5, the J gene TRBJ1-1; D possibly corresponds to TRBD1 (5 bases). Germline lookup yields CDR1 MNHEY and CDR2 SVGAGI. The V and J ends lost 5 bases and 1 base respectively, with 5 bases between them. The CDR3 contains 12 residues. Here the CDR3 reads CASSTGNTEAFF. CDR3 nucleotides: TGTGCCAGCAGTACAGGGAACACTGAAGCTTTCTTT.

This clonotype appeared many times. CDR3 protein: CSAAKGGQMNEQYF. CDR3 nucleotides: TGCAGCGCCGCCAAAGGAGGACAGATGAACGAGCAGTACTTC. The chain recombines TRBV29-1 with TRBJ2-7; D is perhaps TRBD1 (6 bases). This CDR3 has 14 residues. The germline gives CDR1 SQVTM, CDR2 ANQGSEA. The germline V and J ends were trimmed by 7 bases and 5 bases, with 21 bases remaining between them.

Turning to this clonotype: A much bigger clone sits one base away, suggesting this may be a read error. This sequence joins TRBV29-1 and TRBJ2-1, with D possibly being TRBD2 (5 bases). The CDR3 runs to 12 residues. Germline loops: CDR1 SQVTM, CDR2 ANQGSEA. Trimming took off 8 bases at V and 10 bases at J, with 18 bases between the two ends. The DNA for the CDR3 is TGCAGCCTGGCCCTATGGTGGGAGGAGCAGTTCTTC. It translates to CSLALWWEEQFF.

This clonotype was recorded at least ten times. The rearrangement links TRBV5-1 to TRBJ2-7; D ambiguous. The CDR3 is made up of 14 amino acids. V lost 0 bases and J lost 2, with 9 bases in between. CDR1 and CDR2 from the germline V gene are SGHRS and YFSETQ. CDR3 region: CASSLANGAYEQYF. The CDR3 region has the DNA TGCGCCAGCAGCTTGGCCAACGGAGCCTACGAGCAGTACTTC.

This clonotype was detected only a few times. The genes are TRBV7-2 and TRBJ1-2; tentative D call: TRBD1 (5 bases). The CDR3 is made up of 14 amino acids. From germline, CDR1 is SGHTA and CDR2 FQGNSA. V was clipped by 5 bases and J by 0 bases, with 10 bases between them. The DNA for the CDR3 is TGTGCCAGCAGCCTTTGGGGGACTAACTATGGCTACACCTTC. It translates to CASSLWGTNYGYTF.

This clonotype was seen ten or more times. Written as DNA, the CDR3 is TGTGCCAGCAGAGCGGGACAGGAGCCATATAATGAGCAGTTCTTC. This translates into CASRAGQEPYNEQFF. The chain links TRBV11-2 to TRBJ2-1; a weak D match, TRBD1 (8 bases). CDR3 length equals 15 residues. V lost 6 bases, J lost 7 bases, and 19 bases lay in between. CDR1 and CDR2 (germline): SGHAT, FQNNGV. Variable domain in full (rest from reference TRBV11-2 and TRBJ2-1): EAGVAQSPRYKIIEKRQSVAFWCNPISGHATLYWYQQILGQGPKLLIQFQNNGVVDDSQLPKDRFSAERLKGVDSTLKIQPAKLEDSAVYLCASRAGQEPYNEQFFGPGTRLTVL.